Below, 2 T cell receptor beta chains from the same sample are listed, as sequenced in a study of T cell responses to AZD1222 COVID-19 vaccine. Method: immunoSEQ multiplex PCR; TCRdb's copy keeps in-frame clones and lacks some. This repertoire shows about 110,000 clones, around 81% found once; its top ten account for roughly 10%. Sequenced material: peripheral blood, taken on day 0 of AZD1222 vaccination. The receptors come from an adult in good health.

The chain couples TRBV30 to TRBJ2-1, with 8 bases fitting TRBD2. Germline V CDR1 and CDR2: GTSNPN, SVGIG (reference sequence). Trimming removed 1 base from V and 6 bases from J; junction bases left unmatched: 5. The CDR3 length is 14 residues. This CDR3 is CAWSAGLVFNEQFF. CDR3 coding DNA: TGTGCCTGGAGTGCGGGACTAGTCTTCAATGAGCAGTTCTTC.

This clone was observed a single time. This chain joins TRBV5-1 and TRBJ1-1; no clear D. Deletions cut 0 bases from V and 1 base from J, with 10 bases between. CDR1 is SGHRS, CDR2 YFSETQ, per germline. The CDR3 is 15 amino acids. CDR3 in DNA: TGCGCCAGCAGCTTGGGGGCAGGATCGAACACTGAAGCTTTCTTT. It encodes CASSLGAGSNTEAFF.